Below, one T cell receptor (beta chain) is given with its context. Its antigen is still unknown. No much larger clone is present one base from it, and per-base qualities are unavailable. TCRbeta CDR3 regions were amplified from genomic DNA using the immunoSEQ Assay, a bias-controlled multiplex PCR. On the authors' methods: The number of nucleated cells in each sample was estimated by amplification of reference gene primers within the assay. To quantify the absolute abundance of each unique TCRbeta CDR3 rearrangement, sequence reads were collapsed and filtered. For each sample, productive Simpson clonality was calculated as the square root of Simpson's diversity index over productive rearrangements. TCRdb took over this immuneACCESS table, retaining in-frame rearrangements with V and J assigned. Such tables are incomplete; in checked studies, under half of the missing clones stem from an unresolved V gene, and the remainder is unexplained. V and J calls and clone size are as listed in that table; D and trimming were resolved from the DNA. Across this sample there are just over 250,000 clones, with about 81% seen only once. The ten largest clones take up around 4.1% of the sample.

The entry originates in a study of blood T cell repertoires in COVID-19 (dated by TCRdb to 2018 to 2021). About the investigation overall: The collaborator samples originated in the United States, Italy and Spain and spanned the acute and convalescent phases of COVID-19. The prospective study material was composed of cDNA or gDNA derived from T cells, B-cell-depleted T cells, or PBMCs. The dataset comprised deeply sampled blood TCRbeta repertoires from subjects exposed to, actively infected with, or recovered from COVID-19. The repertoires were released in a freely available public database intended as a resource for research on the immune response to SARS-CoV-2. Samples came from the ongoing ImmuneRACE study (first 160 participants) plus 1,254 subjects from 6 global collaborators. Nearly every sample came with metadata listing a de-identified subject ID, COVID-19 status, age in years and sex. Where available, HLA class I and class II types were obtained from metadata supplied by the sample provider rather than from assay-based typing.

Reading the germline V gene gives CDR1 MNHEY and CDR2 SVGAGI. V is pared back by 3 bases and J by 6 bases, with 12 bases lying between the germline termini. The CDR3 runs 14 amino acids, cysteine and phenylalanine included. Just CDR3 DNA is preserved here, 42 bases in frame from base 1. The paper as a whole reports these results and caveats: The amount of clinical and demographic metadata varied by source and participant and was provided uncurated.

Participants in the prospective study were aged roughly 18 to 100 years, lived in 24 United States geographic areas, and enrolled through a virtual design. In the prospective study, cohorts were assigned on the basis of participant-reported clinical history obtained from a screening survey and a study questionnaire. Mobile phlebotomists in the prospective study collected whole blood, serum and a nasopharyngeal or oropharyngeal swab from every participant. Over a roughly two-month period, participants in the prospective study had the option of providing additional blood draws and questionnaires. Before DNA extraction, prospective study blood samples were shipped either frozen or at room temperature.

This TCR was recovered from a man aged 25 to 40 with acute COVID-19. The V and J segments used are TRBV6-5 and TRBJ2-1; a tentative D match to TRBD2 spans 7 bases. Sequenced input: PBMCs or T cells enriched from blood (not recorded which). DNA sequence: TGTGCCAGCAGTTATCACAGGGAGGGCAATGAGCAGTTCTTC. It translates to CASSYHREGNEQFF.